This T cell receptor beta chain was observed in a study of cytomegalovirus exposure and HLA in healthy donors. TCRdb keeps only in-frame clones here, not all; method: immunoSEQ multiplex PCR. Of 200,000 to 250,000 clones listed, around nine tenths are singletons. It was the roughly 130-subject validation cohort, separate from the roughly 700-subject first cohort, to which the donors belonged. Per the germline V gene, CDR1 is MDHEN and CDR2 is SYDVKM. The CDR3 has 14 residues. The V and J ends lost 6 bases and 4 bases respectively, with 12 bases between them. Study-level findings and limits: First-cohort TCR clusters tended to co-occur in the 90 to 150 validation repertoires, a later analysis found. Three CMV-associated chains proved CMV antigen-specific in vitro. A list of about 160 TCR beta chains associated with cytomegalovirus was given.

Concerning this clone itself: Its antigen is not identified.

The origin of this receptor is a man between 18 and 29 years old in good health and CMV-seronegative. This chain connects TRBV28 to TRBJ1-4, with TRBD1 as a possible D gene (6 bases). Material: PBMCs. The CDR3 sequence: CASRKGQVNEKLFF. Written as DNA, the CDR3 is TGTGCCAGCAGGAAGGGACAAGTTAATGAAAAACTGTTTTTT.